This section outlines one T cell receptor (beta chain) sequence together with its context. The antigen remains undetermined. A read error may explain this, as a much larger clone is one base away. Study findings and constraints: Tumor Treg TCRs overlapped most with tumor naive CD4+ cells.

Naive CD4+ cells had CD25+ Tregs removed. V trimming: 3 bases; J trimming: 9 bases; junction bases outside the gene matches: 10. CDR1 is GTSNPN, CDR2 SVGIG, per germline (reference sequence). This CDR3 is 14 amino acids long. Constant-region reverse primers amplified full-length variable regions, followed by semi-nested Nested Universal Primer A PCR. From the 5' RACE reads, TCRdb called clonotypes with MiXCR, one entry per CDR3 protein. The table has tens of thousands of distinct CDR3 sequences, almost 25% seen once. The clonotype originates from a female donor with breast cancer. V usage is TRBV30 and J usage is TRBJ2-5; 10 bases match TRBD2. The sample was tumor-infiltrating naive CD4+ T cells sorted from the breast tumor. Subset in this sample: naive CD4+ T cells, CD4+CD45RA+CD25-. CDR3 protein: CAWSLAGAREAQYF. CDR3 coding DNA: TGTGCCTGGAGCCTAGCGGGAGCCCGGGAGGCCCAGTACTTC.